These T cell receptor beta chains were read from a single sample in a study of cytomegalovirus exposure and HLA in healthy donors. Assay: immunoSEQ multiplex PCR; the TCRdb copy retains only in-frame clones and omits some. This sample has about 93,000 clones, with 80% found just once. The specimen sequenced was PBMCs. The receptors stem from a man aged 30-40 years in good health and CMV-seronegative. Each CDR3 is given with its conserved first and last residue. The order of the fields is V gene, clone size, D gene, J gene, CDR3 length, CDR3 protein, CDR3 DNA. A D gene is named only where the DNA matches it firmly. Size is stated for part of the rows, as once, few or many counts, or as a class when the clone is expanded.

V: TRBV20-1
size: few
D: .
J: TRBJ1-1
length: 11
CDR3: CRAQGGGEAFF
DNA: TGCAGAGCACAGGGCGGGGGTGAAGCTTTCTTT

V: TRBV4-2
size: few
D: .
J: TRBJ2-2
length: 14
CDR3: CASRQRADTGELFF
DNA: TGTGCCAGCAGGCAGCGGGCCGACACCGGGGAGCTGTTTTTT

V: TRBV5-1
size: once
D: TRBD1
J: TRBJ1-1
length: 15
CDR3: CASSLAPGGDTEAFF
DNA: TGCGCCAGCAGCTTGGCCCCAGGGGGAGACACTGAAGCTTTCTTT

V: TRBV12-5
size: .
D: .
J: TRBJ2-3
length: 13
CDR3: CASGPPGVGTQYF
DNA: TGTGCTAGTGGCCCACCAGGGGTCGGGACGCAGTATTTT

V: TRBV5-1
size: .
D: TRBD2
J: TRBJ2-7
length: 17
CDR3: CASSLRGLAGLRYEQYF
DNA: TGCGCCAGCAGCTTGCGCGGACTAGCGGGGTTACGCTACGAGCAGTACTTC

V: TRBV6-1
size: few
D: .
J: TRBJ1-3
length: 14
CDR3: CASSLTDSGNTIYF
DNA: TGTGCCAGCAGTCTGACAGACTCTGGAAACACCATATATTTT

V: TRBV5-8
size: once
D: .
J: TRBJ1-1
length: 14
CDR3: CASSLAKRGTEAFF
DNA: TGTGCCAGCAGCTTGGCCAAAAGGGGCACTGAAGCTTTCTTT

V: TRBV28
size: .
D: .
J: TRBJ1-1
length: 17
CDR3: CASISGAGGGPNTEAFF
DNA: TGTGCCAGCATATCCGGGGCGGGGGGGGGCCCGAACACTGAAGCTTTCTTT

V: TRBV28
size: .
D: .
J: TRBJ1-2
length: 15
CDR3: CASSLFVTGSYGYTF
DNA: TGTGCCAGCAGTTTATTCGTCACAGGGAGCTATGGCTACACCTTC

V: TRBV15
size: .
D: .
J: TRBJ2-1
length: 12
CDR3: CATSRGSGLSFF
DNA: TGTGCCACCAGCAGAGGTTCGGGGTTATCGTTCTTC

V: TRBV2
size: .
D: TRBD1
J: TRBJ1-1
length: 13
CDR3: CASRDWDRSEAFF
DNA: TGTGCCAGCAGAGATTGGGACAGGTCTGAAGCTTTCTTT

V: TRBV2
size: few
D: .
J: TRBJ1-5
length: 14
CDR3: CASRKGLSNQPQHF
DNA: TGTGCCAGCAGGAAAGGACTGAGCAATCAGCCCCAGCATTTT

V: TRBV7-2
size: .
D: .
J: TRBJ2-7
length: 14
CDR3: CASTPIRASYEQYF
DNA: TGTGCCAGCACCCCGATCAGGGCTTCTTACGAGCAGTACTTC

V: TRBV6-5
size: .
D: .
J: TRBJ1-1
length: 13
CDR3: CASQIWGESEAFF
DNA: TGTGCCAGCCAAATCTGGGGGGAATCTGAAGCTTTCTTT